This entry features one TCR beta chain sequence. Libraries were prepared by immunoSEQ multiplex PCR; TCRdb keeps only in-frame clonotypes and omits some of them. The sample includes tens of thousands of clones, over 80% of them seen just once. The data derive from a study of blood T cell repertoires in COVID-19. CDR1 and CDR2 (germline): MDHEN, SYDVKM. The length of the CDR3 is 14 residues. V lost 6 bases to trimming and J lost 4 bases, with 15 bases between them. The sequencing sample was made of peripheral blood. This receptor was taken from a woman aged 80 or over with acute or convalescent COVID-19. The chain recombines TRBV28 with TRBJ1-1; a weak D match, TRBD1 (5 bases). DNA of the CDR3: TGTGCCAGCAGCCCCCTCGTGGGGCGCACTGAAGCTTTCTTT. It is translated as CASSPLVGRTEAFF.